The 15 T cell receptor beta chains presented below share a single source sample, sequenced in a study of blood T cell repertoires in COVID-19. Sequencing used immunoSEQ multiplex PCR; TCRdb keeps in-frame clones, though not all of them. The data hold fewer than 200,000 clones, with around 90% observed a single time. The sequenced sample consisted of peripheral blood. The receptors shown here come from a woman in her sixties who had recovered from COVID-19.

The rearrangement joins TRBV2 to TRBJ1-5; TRBD1 is a possible D gene (6 bases). CDR3 length equals 14 residues. V dropped 6 bases and J dropped 11 bases, with 20 bases sitting between them. The germline CDR1 and CDR2 sequences are SNHLY and FYNNEI. This chain's CDR3 is CASRGRQVESSQHF. CDR3 in DNA: TGTGCCAGCAGGGGCAGACAGGTAGAGTCGTCCCAGCATTTT.

J is TRBJ1-1 and V is TRBV7-9; TRBD1 matches at 7 bases. The V gene end was trimmed by 4 bases and the J gene end by 1 base; junction bases not matched to a gene: 9. The CDR3 has 16 amino acids. Per the germline V gene, CDR1 is SEHNR and CDR2 is FQNEAQ (reference sequence). This CDR3 reads CASSSGDRGRNTEAFF. CDR3 bases: TGTGCCAGCAGCTCAGGGGATAGGGGGCGGAACACTGAAGCTTTCTTT.

The J gene is TRBJ1-6, the V gene TRBV7-2; D gene unclear. CDR1 and CDR2 from the germline V gene are SGHTA and FQGNSA. The ends were cut back, 3 bases at V and 6 bases at J, with 15 bases in the middle. The CDR3 runs 16 residues. The CDR3 nucleotides are TGTGCCAGCAGCTTCCTCGTGACTGGGAGTAATTCACCCCTCCACTTT. Translating it yields CASSFLVTGSNSPLHF.

This chain uses TRBV25-1 with TRBJ1-3; D is ambiguous. The V end lost 3 bases, the J end lost 2 bases, and 11 bases lay between the germline ends. CDR3 length equals 15 residues. The V gene's germline CDR1 is MGHDK and CDR2 SYGVNS. Here the CDR3 DNA reads TGTGCCAGCAGTGACTTCGGGGTCCCTGGAAACACCATATATTTT. Translating it yields CASSDFGVPGNTIYF.

The V gene is TRBV5-4, the J gene TRBJ2-7; 8 bases match TRBD2. The CDR3 has 15 residues. Trimming at V came to 0 bases and at J to 1 base, leaving 3 bases not matched to a gene. Germline CDR1 reads SGHNT; CDR2 reads YYREEE (reference sequence). The DNA for the CDR3 is TGTGCCAGCAGCTTGGCAGCGGGGGTGTCCTACGAGCAGTACTTC. It encodes CASSLAAGVSYEQYF.

The sample holds a few counts of this clone. The chain is built from TRBV19 and TRBJ2-1, with a tentative D call TRBD1 (5 bases). Germline values: CDR1 LNHDA, CDR2 SQIVND (reference sequence). The CDR3 covers 13 residues. Deletions cut 9 bases from V and 6 bases from J, with 15 bases between. In DNA, the CDR3 is TGTGCCAGCCAAAAAGGGGCCGGCAATGAGCAGTTCTTC. Protein sequence: CASQKGAGNEQFF.

This chain joins TRBV7-8 and TRBJ1-1, with 7 bases matching TRBD1. The CDR3 loop spans 16 amino acids. The junction had 6 bases not matched to a gene; V was cut back by 2 bases and J by 0 bases. The germline CDR1 and CDR2 sequences are SGHVS and FQNEAQ. The CDR3 DNA follows: TGTGCCAGCAGCTTAACAAACAGGGGTTTGAACACTGAAGCTTTCTTT. It codes for CASSLTNRGLNTEAFF.

This clone appeared many times. J is TRBJ2-1 and V is TRBV19; D is unclear. With 7 bases removed from V and 3 bases from J, the gap between germline ends came to 16 bases. This CDR3 comprises 15 residues. The germline CDR1 and CDR2 sequences are LNHDA and SQIVND (reference sequence). The CDR3, as DNA: TGTGCCAGTACCCCACGAGGTGGTATCTACAATGAGCAGTTCTTC. Translating it yields CASTPRGGIYNEQFF.

The gene calls are TRBV4-3 and TRBJ1-2; TRBD1 matches 12 bases. Germline loops: CDR1 LGHNA, CDR2 YSLEER. V shed 0 bases and J 13 bases; nucleotides not matched to a gene: 6. CDR3 length equals 14 residues. CDR3 coding DNA: TGCGCCAGCAGCCAAGATGGGACAGGGGGCCTCCTCACCTTC. Protein sequence: CASSQDGTGGLLTF.

The chain is built from TRBV28 and TRBJ1-4; TRBD1 might be the D (6 bases). The CDR3 extends over 15 amino acids. V gave up 3 bases and J gave up 4 bases, with 12 bases separating them. Germline assignment: CDR1 MDHEN and CDR2 SYDVKM. CDR3 protein: CASSFPDSLNEKLFF. The CDR3 DNA sequence: TGTGCCAGCAGTTTCCCGGACAGCCTTAATGAAAAACTGTTTTTT.

The genes are TRBV9 and TRBJ2-1, with TRBD2 matching over 11 bases. The germline V gene encodes CDR1 SGDLS and CDR2 YYNGEE. This CDR3 is 16 amino acids long. With 4 bases clipped from V and 3 bases from J, the junction kept 6 bases outside the gene matches. CDR3 coding DNA: TGTGCCAGCAGCCCAGCCGGGACTAGCGGCTACAATGAGCAGTTCTTC. Amino acid sequence: CASSPAGTSGYNEQFF.

The genes are TRBV15 and TRBJ2-2; no firm D call. Germline CDR1 is LNHNV and CDR2 is YYDKDF (reference sequence). V lost 0 bases and J lost 6, with 8 bases in between. CDR3 length: 14 residues. The CDR3 coding sequence is TGTGCCACCAGCAGAGAACGAAGAGCCGGGGAGCTGTTTTTT. It codes for CATSRERRAGELFF.

This chain uses TRBV27 with TRBJ2-7; D gene ambiguous. Trimming removed 2 bases from V and 3 bases from J, with 8 bases in between. CDR1 is MNHEY and CDR2 is SMNVEV in the germline V gene (reference sequence). The CDR3 loop spans 13 amino acids. The CDR3 coding sequence is TGTGCCAGCAGTTTAAAACAGAGCTACGAGCAGTACTTC. This codes for CASSLKQSYEQYF.

The count of this clone is one. This chain links TRBV4-2 with TRBJ1-2; D is possibly TRBD1 (5 bases). Trimming took 5 bases from V and 2 from J, leaving 9 bases between them. Germline V gene lookup returns CDR1 LGHNA and CDR2 YNFKEQ. The CDR3 extends over 13 amino acids. The CDR3 DNA reads as TGTGCCAGCAGCTTGGACAAAAACTATGGCTACACCTTC. Amino acid sequence: CASSLDKNYGYTF.

Many counts were recorded for this clone. This chain links TRBV19 with TRBJ2-7; D is unresolved. CDR3 size: 15 residues. CDR1 LNHDA and CDR2 SQIVND come from the germline V gene (reference sequence). The V end was cut by 1 base, the J end by 2 bases, with 12 bases between. The CDR3 loop reads CASSIVSGPPYEQYF. The CDR3 nucleotides are TGTGCCAGTAGTATAGTGTCAGGCCCCCCCTACGAGCAGTACTTC.